The 13 T cell receptor beta chains below were found in one sample sequenced in a study of blood T cell repertoires in COVID-19. Profiling relied on immunoSEQ multiplex PCR, and the TCRdb table lists in-frame clones only, not all of them. Of 90,000 to 130,000 clones detected, about four fifths appear once; the ten largest clones hold 4% to 4.5%. Sequenced sample: peripheral blood. The origin of the receptors is a woman aged 70-85 years with acute or convalescent COVID-19.

This clone came up once. The V gene is TRBV6-2 or TRBV6-3, the J gene TRBJ1-5; 7 bases match TRBD1. The V segment lost 5 bases and the J segment 12 bases; nucleotides outside the gene matches: 7. Germline loops: CDR1 MNHEY, CDR2 SVGEGT. The CDR3 spans 12 residues. CDR3 sequence (DNA): TGTGCCAGCAGTCCGGACAGGTCTATCCAGCATTTT. Protein product: CASSPDRSIQHF.

This chain's CDR3 is CASSTFLGSPGTEAFF. CDR3 in DNA: TGTGCCAGTAGTACCTTCCTGGGTAGCCCGGGCACTGAAGCTTTCTTT. This rearrangement joins TRBV19 to TRBJ1-1; D unresolved. V was cut by 4 bases and J by 4 bases, with 19 bases left in between. Per germline, CDR1 LNHDA and CDR2 SQIVND (reference sequence). There are 16 residues in the CDR3.

This chain uses TRBV6-1 with TRBJ1-5, with D perhaps matching TRBD1 (5 bases). Germline V gene data show CDR1 as MNHNS and CDR2 as SASEGT. The CDR3 has 14 amino acids. The germline V and J ends were trimmed by 2 bases and 5 bases, with 10 bases remaining between them. The CDR3: CASSESGGDQPQHF. In DNA form, the CDR3 reads TGTGCCAGCAGTGAAAGCGGGGGAGATCAGCCCCAGCATTTT.

The genes are TRBV4-3 and TRBJ2-1, with 7 bases fitting TRBD1. CDR1 is LGHNA, CDR2 YSLEER, per germline. This CDR3 region has 20 residues. J lost 0 bases, V lost 4 bases, and 18 bases had no gene match. The CDR3 DNA sequence: TGCGCCAGCAGCCCAGATCGCGAACAAAGGGGGCAGGGCTCCTACAATGAGCAGTTCTTC. Protein product: CASSPDREQRGQGSYNEQFF.

The count of this clone is one. The V and J genes are TRBV7-7 and TRBJ2-3; no clear D. V lost 0 bases and J 3 bases, leaving 4 bases between the germline ends. Germline loops: CDR1 SSHAT, CDR2 FNYEAQ (reference sequence). The CDR3 loop spans 13 amino acids. The CDR3 loop is CASSLAQTDTQYF. CDR3 in DNA: TGTGCCAGCAGCTTAGCACAGACAGATACGCAGTATTTT.

This clone was detected only a few times. The chain has TRBV18 and TRBJ1-4; TRBD1 aligns across 8 bases. Losses at the gene ends were 3 bases for V and 5 bases for J; bases not matched to a gene: 8. CDR3 length: 16 amino acids. Looked up from germline, CDR1 is KGHSH and CDR2 is LQKENI. The CDR3 DNA follows: TGTGCCAGCTCACCTGGGGGCAGGGGGCTGAATGAAAAACTGTTTTTT. This translates into CASSPGGRGLNEKLFF. Filled out from reference TRBV18 and TRBJ1-4, the complete variable domain reads NAGVMQNPRHLVRRRGQEARLRCSPMKGHSHVYWYRQLPEEGLKFMVYLQKENIIDESGMPKERFSAEFPKEGPSILRIQQVVRGDSAAYFCASSPGGRGLNEKLFFGSGTQLSVL.

The CDR3: CASSLSGTHNEQFF. The CDR3 coding sequence is TGTGCCAGCAGCCTTAGCGGGACCCACAATGAGCAGTTCTTC. This rearrangement joins TRBV5-4 to TRBJ2-1, with TRBD2 matching 8 bases. V trimming: 4 bases; J trimming: 5 bases; junction bases outside the gene matches: 5. Per germline, CDR1 SGHNT and CDR2 YYREEE (reference sequence). The CDR3 has 14 residues.

The chain joins TRBV4-2 to TRBJ1-1, with 7 positions matching TRBD1. CDR3 length: 16 amino acids. Germline V gene lookup returns CDR1 LGHNA and CDR2 YNFKEQ. J was trimmed by 1 base and V by 4 bases; bases with no gene match: 9. CDR3 sequence: CASSRLGGVGNTEAFF. Here the CDR3 DNA reads TGTGCCAGCAGCCGACTAGGGGGCGTGGGGAACACTGAAGCTTTCTTT.

The chain has TRBV2 and TRBJ1-1; 7 bases match TRBD1. Germline V gene lookup returns CDR1 SNHLY and CDR2 FYNNEI. The CDR3 runs to 14 residues. Germline trimming cut 3 bases from V and 5 bases from J; bases unmatched to any gene: 6. The CDR3 DNA sequence: TGTGCCAGCAGTGAGGCAGGGGGATTGACTGAAGCTTTCTTT. It encodes CASSEAGGLTEAFF.

The chain uses TRBV28 and TRBJ2-7; the D is unclear. In germline, CDR1 is MDHEN, CDR2 SYDVKM. V was trimmed by 4 bases and J by 0 bases, leaving 4 bases between them. CDR3 size: 12 residues. The CDR3 loop is CASSSSSYEQYV. In nucleotides, the CDR3 is TGTGCCAGCAGTTCCAGCTCCTACGAGCAGTACGTC.

This clone was observed a few times. This chain uses TRBV20-1 with TRBJ1-2, with 10 bases that match TRBD1. The J segment lost 8 bases and the V segment lost 3 bases, leaving 18 bases of the junction unmatched. This CDR3 has 17 residues. The germline V gene encodes CDR1 DFQATT and CDR2 SNEGSKA (reference sequence). CDR3 residues: CSASSGTGVSITKGYTF. CDR3 sequence (DNA): TGCAGTGCTAGTTCCGGGACAGGGGTCTCCATAACTAAGGGCTACACCTTC.

This clone is categorized as medium-sized. The rearrangement joins TRBV3-1 (or the pseudogene TRBV3-2) to TRBJ1-6, with 9 bases matching TRBD1. Germline V gives CDR1 LGHDT, CDR2 YNNKEL (reference sequence). The CDR3 totals 17 residues. Trimming at V came to 3 bases and at J to 9 bases, leaving 12 bases not matched to a gene. The CDR3 sequence: CASSQEPGTGFISPLHF. The DNA for the CDR3 is TGTGCCAGCAGCCAGGAACCCGGGACAGGGTTTATTTCACCCCTCCACTTT.

The gene calls are TRBV2 and TRBJ1-1, with a weak D call TRBD1 (6 bases). From germline, CDR1 is SNHLY and CDR2 FYNNEI. The CDR3 covers 15 residues. Trimming removed 8 bases at V and 4 bases at J, with 20 bases between. The CDR3 DNA reads TGTGCCAGCTGTTCATACCAGGGAGGGGGCACTGAAGCTTTCTTT. Amino acids: CASCSYQGGGTEAFF.